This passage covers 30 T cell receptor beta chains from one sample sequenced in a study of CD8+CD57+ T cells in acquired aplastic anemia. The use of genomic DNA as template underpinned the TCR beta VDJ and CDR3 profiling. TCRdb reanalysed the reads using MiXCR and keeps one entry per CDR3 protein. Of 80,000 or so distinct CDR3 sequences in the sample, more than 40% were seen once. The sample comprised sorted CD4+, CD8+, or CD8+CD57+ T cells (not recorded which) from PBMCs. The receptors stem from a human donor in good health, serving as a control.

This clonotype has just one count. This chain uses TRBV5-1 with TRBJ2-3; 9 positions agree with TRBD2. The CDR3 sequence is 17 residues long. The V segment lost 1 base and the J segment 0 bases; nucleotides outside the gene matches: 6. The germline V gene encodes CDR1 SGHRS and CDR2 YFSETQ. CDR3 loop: CASSLRASGASTDTQYF. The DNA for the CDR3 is TGCGCCAGCAGCTTGAGGGCTAGCGGGGCTAGCACAGATACGCAGTATTTT.

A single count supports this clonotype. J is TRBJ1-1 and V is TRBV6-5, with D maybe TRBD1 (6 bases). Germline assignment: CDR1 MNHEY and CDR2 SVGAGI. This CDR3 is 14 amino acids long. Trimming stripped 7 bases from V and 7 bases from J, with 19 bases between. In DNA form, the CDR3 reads TGTGCCAGCACTGAGACGGGGGGGGCGTTTGAAGCTTTCTTT. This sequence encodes CASTETGGAFEAFF.

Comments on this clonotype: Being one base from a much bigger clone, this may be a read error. The DNA of the CDR3 is TGTGCCAGCAGCGCGGCGGTTCGGGAGCCGTTTTTT. Amino acid sequence: CASSAAVREPFF. The V gene is TRBV12-3 or TRBV12-4, the J gene TRBJ2-2, with a possible D match to TRBD2 (6 bases). This CDR3 is built from 12 residues.

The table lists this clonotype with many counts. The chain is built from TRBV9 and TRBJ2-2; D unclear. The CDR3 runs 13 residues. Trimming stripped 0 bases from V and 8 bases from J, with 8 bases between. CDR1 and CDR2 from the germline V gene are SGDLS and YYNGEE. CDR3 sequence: CASSVGSGGELFF. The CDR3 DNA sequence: TGTGCCAGCAGCGTAGGATCCGGAGGGGAGCTGTTTTTT.

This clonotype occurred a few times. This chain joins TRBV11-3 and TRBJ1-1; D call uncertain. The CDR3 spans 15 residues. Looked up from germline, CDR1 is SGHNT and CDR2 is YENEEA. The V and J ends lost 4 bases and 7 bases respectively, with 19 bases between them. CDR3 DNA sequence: TGTGCCAGCAGCTCCCACCGGGGAGGCTTGAGTGAAGCTTTCTTT. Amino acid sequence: CASSSHRGGLSEAFF.

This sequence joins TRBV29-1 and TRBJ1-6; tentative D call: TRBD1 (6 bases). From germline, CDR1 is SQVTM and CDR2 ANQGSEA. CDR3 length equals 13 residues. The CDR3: CSARETGISPLHF. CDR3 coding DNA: TGCAGTGCTAGAGAAACAGGGATCTCACCCCTCCACTTT. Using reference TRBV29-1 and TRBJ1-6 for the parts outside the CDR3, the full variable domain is SAVISQKPSRDICQRGTSLTIQCQVDSQVTMMFWYRQQPGQSLTLIATANQGSEATYESGFVIDKFPISRPNLTFSTLTVSNMSPEDSSIYLCSARETGISPLHFGNGTRLTVT.

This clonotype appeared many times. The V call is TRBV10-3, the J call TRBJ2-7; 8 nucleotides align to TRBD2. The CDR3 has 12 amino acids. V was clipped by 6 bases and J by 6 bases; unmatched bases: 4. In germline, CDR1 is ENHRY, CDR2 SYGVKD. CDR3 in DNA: TGTGCCATCAGCGGGGGGGGCCCCGAGCAGTACTTC. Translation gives CAISGGGPEQYF.

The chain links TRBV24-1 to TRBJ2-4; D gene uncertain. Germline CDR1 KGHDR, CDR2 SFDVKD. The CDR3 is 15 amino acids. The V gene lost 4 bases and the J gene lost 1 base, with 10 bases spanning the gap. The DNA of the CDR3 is TGTGCCACCAGTGACTGGACGGACGCCAAAAACATTCAGTACTTC. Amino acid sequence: CATSDWTDAKNIQYF.

The CDR3 nucleotides are TGTGCCAGCAACAAACCGGGACAGCAATATAATTCACCCCTCCACTTT. It specifies CASNKPGQQYNSPLHF. The chain couples TRBV28 to TRBJ1-6; 7 bases fit TRBD1. Germline V gene sequence: CDR1 MDHEN, CDR2 SYDVKM. After removal of 7 bases from V and 4 bases from J, the junction contained 10 bases not matched to a gene. The CDR3 contains 16 residues.

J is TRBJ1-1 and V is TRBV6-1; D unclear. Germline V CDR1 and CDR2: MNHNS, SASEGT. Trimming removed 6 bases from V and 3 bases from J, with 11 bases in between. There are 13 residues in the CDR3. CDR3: CASSRSGYTEAFF. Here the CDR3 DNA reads TGTGCCAGCAGCCGAAGTGGGTACACTGAAGCTTTCTTT.

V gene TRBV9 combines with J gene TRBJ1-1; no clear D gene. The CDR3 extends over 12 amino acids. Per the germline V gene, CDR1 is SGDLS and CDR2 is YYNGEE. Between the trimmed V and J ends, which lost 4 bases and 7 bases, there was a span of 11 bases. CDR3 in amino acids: CASSHRTDEAFF. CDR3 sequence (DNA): TGTGCCAGCAGCCATCGAACTGATGAAGCTTTCTTT.

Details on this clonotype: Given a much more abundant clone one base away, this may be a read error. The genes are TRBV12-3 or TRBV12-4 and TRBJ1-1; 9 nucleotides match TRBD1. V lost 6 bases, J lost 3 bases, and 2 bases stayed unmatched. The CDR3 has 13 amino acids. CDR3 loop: CASSDRGDTEAFF. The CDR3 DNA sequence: TGTGCCAGCAGCGACAGGGGGGACACTGAAGCTTTCTTT.

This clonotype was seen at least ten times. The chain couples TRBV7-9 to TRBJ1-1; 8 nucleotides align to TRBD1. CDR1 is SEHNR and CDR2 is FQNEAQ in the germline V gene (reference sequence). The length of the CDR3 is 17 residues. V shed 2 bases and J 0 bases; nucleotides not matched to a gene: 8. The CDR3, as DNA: TGTGCCAGCAGCTTAACCTCTGGACAGGGACTGAACACTGAAGCTTTCTTT. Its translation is CASSLTSGQGLNTEAFF.

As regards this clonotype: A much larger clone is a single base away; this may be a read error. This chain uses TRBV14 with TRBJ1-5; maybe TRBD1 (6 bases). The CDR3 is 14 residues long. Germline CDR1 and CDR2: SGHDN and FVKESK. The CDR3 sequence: CASSQGDTNQPRHF. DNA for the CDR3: TGTGCCAGCAGCCAAGGGGACACCAATCAGCCCCGGCATTTT.

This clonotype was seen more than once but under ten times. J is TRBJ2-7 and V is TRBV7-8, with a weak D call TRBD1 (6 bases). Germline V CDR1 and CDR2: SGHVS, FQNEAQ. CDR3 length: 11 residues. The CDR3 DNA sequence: TGTGCTATGGACAGCTCCTACGAGCAGTACTTC. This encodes CAMDSSYEQYF. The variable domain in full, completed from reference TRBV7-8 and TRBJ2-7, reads GAGVSQSPRYKVAKRGQDVALRCDPISGHVSLFWYQQALGQGPEFLTYFQNEAQLDKSGLPSDRFFAERPEGSVSTLKIQRTQQEDSAVYLCAMDSSYEQYFGPGTRLTVT.

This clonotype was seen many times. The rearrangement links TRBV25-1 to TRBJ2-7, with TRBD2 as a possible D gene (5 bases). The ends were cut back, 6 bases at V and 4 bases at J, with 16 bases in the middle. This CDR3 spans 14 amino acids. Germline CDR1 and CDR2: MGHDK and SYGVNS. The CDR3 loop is CASRPSGSEYEQYF. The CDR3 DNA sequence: TGTGCCAGCAGACCGTCGGGGAGCGAGTACGAGCAGTACTTC.

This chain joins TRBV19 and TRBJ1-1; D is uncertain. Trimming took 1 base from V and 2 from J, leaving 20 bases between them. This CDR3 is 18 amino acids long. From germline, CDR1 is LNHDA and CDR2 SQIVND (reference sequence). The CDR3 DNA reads TGTGCCAGTAGTATAGGATCGATGGTGGGTGAGCGTAACACTGAAGCTTTCTTT. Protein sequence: CASSIGSMVGERNTEAFF.

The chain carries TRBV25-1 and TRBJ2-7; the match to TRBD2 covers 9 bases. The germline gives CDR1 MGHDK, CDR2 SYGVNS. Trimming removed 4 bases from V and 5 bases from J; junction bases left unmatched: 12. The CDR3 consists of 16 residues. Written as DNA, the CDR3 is TGTGCCAGCAGTGCGCCGGGGTCTAGCGGGAACCACGAGCAGTACTTC. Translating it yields CASSAPGSSGNHEQYF.

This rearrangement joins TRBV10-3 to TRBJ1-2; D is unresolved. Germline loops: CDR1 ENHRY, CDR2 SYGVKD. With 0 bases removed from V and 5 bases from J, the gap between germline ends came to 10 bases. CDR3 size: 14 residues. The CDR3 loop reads CAISESKTPYGYTF. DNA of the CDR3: TGTGCCATCAGTGAGTCGAAGACCCCATATGGCTACACCTTC.

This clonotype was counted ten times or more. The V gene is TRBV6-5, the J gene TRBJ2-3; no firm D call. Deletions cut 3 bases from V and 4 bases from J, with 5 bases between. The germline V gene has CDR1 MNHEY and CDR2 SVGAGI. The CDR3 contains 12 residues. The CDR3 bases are TGTGCCAGCAGTTATGGTTCAGATACGCAGTATTTT. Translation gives CASSYGSDTQYF.

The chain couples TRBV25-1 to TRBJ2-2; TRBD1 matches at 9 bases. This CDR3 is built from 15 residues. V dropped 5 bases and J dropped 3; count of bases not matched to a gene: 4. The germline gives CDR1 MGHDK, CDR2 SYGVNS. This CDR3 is CASSLDRGDTGELFF. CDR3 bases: TGTGCCAGCAGTCTGGACAGGGGAGACACCGGGGAGCTGTTTTTT.

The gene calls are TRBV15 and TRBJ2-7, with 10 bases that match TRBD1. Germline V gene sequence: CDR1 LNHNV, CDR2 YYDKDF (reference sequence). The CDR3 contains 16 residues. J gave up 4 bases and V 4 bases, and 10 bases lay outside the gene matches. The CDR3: CATSIEDGTGDYEQYF. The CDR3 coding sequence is TGTGCCACCAGCATTGAAGACGGGACAGGGGATTACGAGCAGTACTTC.

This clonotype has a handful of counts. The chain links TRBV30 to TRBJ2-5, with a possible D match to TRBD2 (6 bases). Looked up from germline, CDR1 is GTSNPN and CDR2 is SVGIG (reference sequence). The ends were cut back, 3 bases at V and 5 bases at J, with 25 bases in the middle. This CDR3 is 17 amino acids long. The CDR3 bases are TGTGCCTGGAGGGGAGGAATTGTTATTAAAACCCCCGAGACCCAGTACTTC. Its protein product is CAWRGGIVIKTPETQYF.

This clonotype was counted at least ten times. The CDR3 region is CASIGSTPGYTF. CDR3 in DNA: TGTGCCAGCATAGGTTCTACCCCCGGCTACACCTTC. The J gene is TRBJ1-2, the V gene TRBV2; D not resolved. The CDR3 consists of 12 residues. Germline CDR1 and CDR2: SNHLY and FYNNEI. V was clipped by 7 bases and J by 8 bases, with 14 bases between them.

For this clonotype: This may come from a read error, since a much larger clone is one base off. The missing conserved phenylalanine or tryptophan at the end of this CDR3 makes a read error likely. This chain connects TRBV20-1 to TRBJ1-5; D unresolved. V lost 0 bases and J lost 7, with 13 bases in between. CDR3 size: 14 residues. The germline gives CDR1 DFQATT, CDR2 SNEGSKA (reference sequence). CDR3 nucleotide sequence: TGCAGTGCTAGAGACCCCCGGCGGGAACAGCCCCAGCATCTT. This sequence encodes CSARDPRREQPQHL.

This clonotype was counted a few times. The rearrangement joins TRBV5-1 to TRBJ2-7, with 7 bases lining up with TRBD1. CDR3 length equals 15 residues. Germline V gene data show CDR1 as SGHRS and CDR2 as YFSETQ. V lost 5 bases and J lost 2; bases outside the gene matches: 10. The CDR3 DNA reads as TGCGCCAGCAGGGCCCCCGGGACAGCGACCTACGAGCAGTACTTC. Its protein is CASRAPGTATYEQYF.

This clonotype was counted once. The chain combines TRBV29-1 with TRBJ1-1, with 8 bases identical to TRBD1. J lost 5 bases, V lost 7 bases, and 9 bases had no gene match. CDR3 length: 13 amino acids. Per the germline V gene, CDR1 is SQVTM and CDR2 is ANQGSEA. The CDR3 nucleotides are TGCAGCGCACGACAGGGGAGGGATACTGAAGCTTTCTTT. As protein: CSARQGRDTEAFF.

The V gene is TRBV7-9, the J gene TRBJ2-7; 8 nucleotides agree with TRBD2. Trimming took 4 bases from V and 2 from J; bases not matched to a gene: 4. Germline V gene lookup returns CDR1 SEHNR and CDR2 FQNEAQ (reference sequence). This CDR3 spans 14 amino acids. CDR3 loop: CASSSDGGAYEQYF. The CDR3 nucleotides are TGTGCCAGCAGCTCAGACGGGGGGGCCTACGAGCAGTACTTC.

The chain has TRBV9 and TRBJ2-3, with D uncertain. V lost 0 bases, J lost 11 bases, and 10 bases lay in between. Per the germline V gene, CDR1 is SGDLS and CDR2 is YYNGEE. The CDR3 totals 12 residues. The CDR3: CASSVDQTLQYF. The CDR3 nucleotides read TGTGCCAGCAGCGTAGACCAAACTTTGCAGTATTTT.

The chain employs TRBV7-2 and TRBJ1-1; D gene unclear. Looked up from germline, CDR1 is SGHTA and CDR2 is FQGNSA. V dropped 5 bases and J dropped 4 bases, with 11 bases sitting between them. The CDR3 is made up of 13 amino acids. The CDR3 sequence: CASSLNSFTEAFF. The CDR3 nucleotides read TGTGCCAGCAGCCTAAACAGTTTCACTGAAGCTTTCTTT.